This entry is about one T cell receptor beta chain. What it recognizes is unknown. This specimen belongs to a study of T cells expressing NK-cell markers. Study-level information: Among the eight sequenced donors, seven tested HCMV-seropositive and one tested seronegative. Regarding the study as a whole: It was still unclear whether expanded NKG2C+ T cell clones were HCMV specific.

5'RACE template switching built TCR beta cDNA with unique molecular identifiers. TCRdb reprocessed the 5' RACE reads, keeping one entry per CDR3 protein, no DNA. The sample has about 380,000 distinct CDR3 sequences. The CDR3 spans 18 residues. Germline V gene data show CDR1 as SEHNR and CDR2 as FQNEAQ (reference sequence). The TCR was taken from a man between 18 and 69 years old in good health. The source material was blood T cells: a sorted CD56 or NKG2C T cell subset, CD4+ or CD8+ T cells, or bulk PBMC T cells (not recorded which). J is TRBJ1-4 and V is TRBV7-9; TCRdb's D call of TRBD1 is untestable without DNA. The CDR3 reads CASSFGRDGKATNEKLFF.